Each of the 24 T cell receptor beta chains below was sequenced from the same sample in a study of T cell responses to AZD1222 COVID-19 vaccine. Generated by immunoSEQ multiplex PCR, the TCRdb table keeps only in-frame clones and is missing some. The sample includes around 140,000 clones, around nine tenths of them seen just once. The sequenced sample was peripheral blood, obtained on day 0 of AZD1222 vaccination. The receptor source for this set is an adult in good health.

This rearrangement joins TRBV4-1 to TRBJ2-3, with 7 bases matching TRBD2. Germline CDR1 reads MGHRA; CDR2 reads YSYEKL. The CDR3 spans 14 residues. The junction had 3 bases not matched to a gene; V was cut back by 6 bases and J by 0 bases. CDR3 in amino acids: CASRLAESTDTQYF. The CDR3 DNA sequence: TGCGCCAGCAGGCTAGCGGAGAGCACAGATACGCAGTATTTT.

This clone was detected once. Sequence at one end of the junction differs from germline and may be a read error. This chain links TRBV5-1 with TRBJ2-7; possible D gene TRBD2, 6 bases. Germline CDR1 and CDR2: SGHRS and YFSETQ. CDR3 length: 13 residues. Here the CDR3 DNA reads TGCGCCAGCAGCCACCGGGACTCCTTCGAGCAGTACTTC. Its protein product is CASSHRDSFEQYF.

The chain combines TRBV15 with TRBJ2-7; D ambiguous. In germline, CDR1 is LNHNV, CDR2 YYDKDF (reference sequence). There are 15 residues in the CDR3. V gave up 0 bases and J gave up 3 bases, with 12 bases separating them. The CDR3 sequence: CATSRDPPVRYEQYF. The DNA of the CDR3 is TGTGCCACCAGCAGAGATCCCCCAGTCCGCTACGAGCAGTACTTC.

The V and J genes are TRBV11-3 and TRBJ2-2; a weak D match, TRBD2 (5 bases). The CDR3 has 17 residues. V lost 5 bases and J lost 1, with 17 bases in between. Germline V gives CDR1 SGHNT, CDR2 YENEEA. The DNA of the CDR3 is TGTGCCAGCAGCCCCGGGCTCCTAGCCGAGAACACCGGGGAGCTGTTTTTT. Its protein is CASSPGLLAENTGELFF. The entire variable domain, with the rest obtained from reference TRBV11-3 and TRBJ2-2, is as follows: EAGVVQSPRYKIIEKKQPVAFWCNPISGHNTLYWYLQNLGQGPELLIRYENEEAVDDSQLPKDRFSAERLKGVDSTLKIQPAELGDSAVYLCASSPGLLAENTGELFFGEGSRLTVL.

This chain joins TRBV6-1 and TRBJ1-1; D might be TRBD1 (6 bases). Germline-derived CDR1 and CDR2 are MNHNS and SASEGT. The length of the CDR3 is 14 residues. Trimming took 5 bases from V and 5 from J, leaving 15 bases between them. CDR3 in amino acids: CASSSEGGETEAFF. CDR3 bases: TGTGCCAGCAGTTCGGAGGGGGGGGAGACTGAAGCTTTCTTT.

This clone was seen a single time. The chain uses TRBV28 and TRBJ2-3, with 8 bases matching TRBD2. V shed 6 bases and J 2 bases; nucleotides not matched to a gene: 7. Germline lookup yields CDR1 MDHEN and CDR2 SYDVKM. CDR3 length: 15 amino acids. CDR3 nucleotide sequence: TGTGCCAGCAGCAAGATAGCGGGGTACACAGATACGCAGTATTTT. It is translated as CASSKIAGYTDTQYF.

The chain carries TRBV2 and TRBJ2-5; 10 bases agree with TRBD2. Per germline, CDR1 SNHLY and CDR2 FYNNEI. After removal of 2 bases from V and 1 base from J, the junction contained 1 base not matched to a gene. The CDR3 is 15 amino acids. CDR3 nucleotide sequence: TGTGCCAGCAGTGAAACTAGCGGGACCCAAGAGACCCAGTACTTC. Its translation: CASSETSGTQETQYF.

CDR3 sequence: CASSSLGTNEKLFF. Written as DNA, the CDR3 is TGTGCCAGCAGCTCCCTAGGGACTAATGAAAAACTGTTTTTT. The chain carries TRBV5-5 and TRBJ1-4; D uncertain. V was trimmed by 3 bases and J by 2 bases, leaving 8 bases between them. Germline assignment: CDR1 SGHKS and CDR2 YYEKEE (reference sequence). CDR3 length equals 14 residues.

The genes are TRBV7-6 and TRBJ2-2; 9 bases map to TRBD2. Trimming took 2 bases from V and 1 from J; bases not matched to a gene: 8. This CDR3 has 18 amino acids. The germline V gene has CDR1 SGHVS and CDR2 FNYEAQ. The chain's CDR3 is CASSLTPMTSGNTGELFF. As DNA, the CDR3 is TGTGCCAGCAGCTTAACACCGATGACTAGCGGGAACACCGGGGAGCTGTTTTTT. Full variable domain (remainder filled in from reference TRBV7-6 and TRBJ2-2): GAGVSQSPRYKVTKRGQDVALRCDPISGHVSLYWYRQALGQGPEFLTYFNYEAQQDKSGLPNDRFSAERPEGSISTLTIQRTEQRDSAMYRCASSLTPMTSGNTGELFFGEGSRLTVL.

The chain couples TRBV27 to TRBJ1-2, with TRBD1 identical over 7 bases. Germline assignment: CDR1 MNHEY and CDR2 SMNVEV (reference sequence). The CDR3 has 15 residues. V lost 2 bases to trimming and J lost 5 bases; unmatched junction nucleotides: 8. The CDR3: CASSLQGGWGYGYTF. CDR3 DNA sequence: TGTGCCAGCAGTTTACAGGGGGGTTGGGGGTATGGCTACACCTTC.

This clone appeared a single time. The CDR3 nucleotides read TGTGCCAGCAGTTTGGGTCCCGGGACTAGTTTAGGGTACAATGAGCAGTTCTTC. Protein sequence: CASSLGPGTSLGYNEQFF. The chain links TRBV27 to TRBJ2-1, with TRBD2 matching over 8 bases. Germline values: CDR1 MNHEY, CDR2 SMNVEV (reference sequence). V lost 3 bases and J lost 4; bases outside the gene matches: 14. The CDR3 covers 18 residues.

The chain uses TRBV6-5 and TRBJ1-1, with 9 nucleotides matching TRBD1. The CDR3 consists of 14 residues. With 6 bases clipped from V and 1 base from J, the junction kept 3 bases outside the gene matches. Germline CDR1 and CDR2: MNHEY and SVGAGI. The CDR3 DNA reads TGTGCCAGCAGACGGGACAGGGAGAACACTGAAGCTTTCTTT. Protein: CASRRDRENTEAFF.

CDR3 residues: CASSSRLADFNEQFF. The CDR3 bases are TGTGCCAGCAGCTCCCGACTAGCGGACTTCAATGAGCAGTTCTTC. The V gene is TRBV11-2, the J gene TRBJ2-1, with TRBD2 matching 9 bases. Germline lookup yields CDR1 SGHAT and CDR2 FQNNGV. After removal of 4 bases from V and 6 bases from J, the junction contained 7 bases not matched to a gene. The CDR3 loop spans 15 amino acids.

This clone is a singleton in its sample. The rearrangement joins TRBV12-5 to TRBJ1-5; D is unclear. Trimming took off 3 bases at V and 6 bases at J, with 15 bases between the two ends. The CDR3 loop spans 15 amino acids. The germline V gene encodes CDR1 LGHNT and CDR2 FRNRAP. The CDR3 region has the DNA TGTGCTAGTGGTTTAGGGCAGGTTGGGGTTCAGCCCCAGCATTTT. Its translation: CASGLGQVGVQPQHF.

V and J are TRBV4-3 and TRBJ2-6; no clear D. V was shortened by 0 bases and J by 0 bases, with 12 bases between the two germline ends. The CDR3 is 18 amino acids. Germline values: CDR1 LGHNA, CDR2 YSLEER. The CDR3 here is CASSQEGDAGSGANVLTF. In DNA form, the CDR3 reads TGCGCCAGCAGCCAAGAAGGTGACGCCGGCTCTGGGGCCAACGTCCTGACTTTC.

The J gene is TRBJ1-2, the V gene TRBV28, with 12 nucleotides matching TRBD1. Germline-derived CDR1 and CDR2 are MDHEN and SYDVKM. The J segment lost 7 bases and the V segment lost 8 bases, leaving 11 bases of the junction unmatched. CDR3 length: 15 residues. CDR3 in amino acids: CASGPWDRGPSGYTF. In DNA, the CDR3 is TGTGCCAGCGGCCCTTGGGACAGGGGGCCTTCTGGCTACACCTTC.

The chain carries TRBV24-1 and TRBJ2-3; no firm D call. The CDR3 spans 13 residues. The germline gives CDR1 KGHDR, CDR2 SFDVKD. Trimming removed 2 bases from V and 5 bases from J, with 7 bases in between. CDR3 in DNA: TGTGCCACCAGTGATTGGCCGGGAGATACGCAGTATTTT. It is translated as CATSDWPGDTQYF.

This chain connects TRBV6-1 to TRBJ2-3; TRBD2 is a possible D gene (7 bases). Germline CDR1 MNHNS, CDR2 SASEGT. Between the trimmed V and J ends, which lost 3 bases and 4 bases, there was a span of 14 bases. The CDR3 runs 15 residues. The CDR3 sequence: CASSEAGARADTQYF. CDR3 DNA: TGTGCCAGCAGTGAGGCGGGGGCGCGGGCAGATACGCAGTATTTT.

The chain combines TRBV3-1 (or the pseudogene TRBV3-2) with TRBJ2-3; possibly TRBD2 for D (6 bases). Germline V CDR1 and CDR2: LGHDT, YNNKEL (reference sequence). With 0 bases removed from V and 6 bases from J, the gap between germline ends came to 10 bases. The CDR3 runs to 14 residues. CDR3 sequence reads: CASSQDPGVDTQYF. CDR3 nucleotide sequence: TGTGCCAGCAGCCAAGACCCGGGAGTGGATACGCAGTATTTT.

The genes are TRBV19 and TRBJ2-7, with TRBD1 matching 10 bases. Germline CDR1 is LNHDA and CDR2 is SQIVND (reference sequence). The CDR3 is 14 residues long. Trimming at V came to 7 bases and at J to 2 bases, leaving 5 bases not matched to a gene. The CDR3 is CASTGDRGTYEQYF. In nucleotides, the CDR3 is TGTGCCAGTACCGGGGACAGGGGAACCTACGAGCAGTACTTC.

The chain couples TRBV10-2 to TRBJ1-2; no clear D gene. CDR1 is WSHSY, CDR2 SAAADI, per germline. The CDR3 has 12 amino acids. V gave up 2 bases and J gave up 4 bases, with 5 bases separating them. The CDR3 is CASSEVGYGYTF. CDR3 bases: TGCGCCAGCAGTGAGGTGGGCTATGGCTACACCTTC.

The CDR3 protein is CASSLERRGYEQYF. The CDR3 region has the DNA TGCGCCAGCAGCTTGGAGCGTCGTGGGTACGAGCAGTACTTC. The chain links TRBV5-1 to TRBJ2-7; D uncertain. The CDR3 is 14 amino acids. In germline, CDR1 is SGHRS, CDR2 YFSETQ. Trimming shortened V by 0 bases and J by 4 bases, and 11 bases separated the two germline ends.

J is TRBJ1-1 and V is TRBV29-1; a possible D gene is TRBD1 (5 bases). Trimming cost V 6 bases and J 4 bases, with 21 bases left between them. The germline CDR1 and CDR2 sequences are SQVTM and ANQGSEA. The CDR3 is made up of 15 amino acids. The CDR3: CSVPFGRGQGTEAFF. The CDR3 DNA sequence: TGCAGCGTCCCTTTTGGGAGAGGCCAGGGCACTGAAGCTTTCTTT.

The chain is built from TRBV11-2 and TRBJ2-5; 15 bases are shared with TRBD2. The CDR3 spans 16 residues. V lost 5 bases, J lost 5 bases, and 6 bases stayed unmatched. CDR1 is SGHAT, CDR2 FQNNGV, per germline. CDR3 amino acids: CASSLNGLAGGETQYF. The DNA of the CDR3 is TGTGCCAGCAGCCTAAACGGACTAGCGGGGGGGGAGACCCAGTACTTC.